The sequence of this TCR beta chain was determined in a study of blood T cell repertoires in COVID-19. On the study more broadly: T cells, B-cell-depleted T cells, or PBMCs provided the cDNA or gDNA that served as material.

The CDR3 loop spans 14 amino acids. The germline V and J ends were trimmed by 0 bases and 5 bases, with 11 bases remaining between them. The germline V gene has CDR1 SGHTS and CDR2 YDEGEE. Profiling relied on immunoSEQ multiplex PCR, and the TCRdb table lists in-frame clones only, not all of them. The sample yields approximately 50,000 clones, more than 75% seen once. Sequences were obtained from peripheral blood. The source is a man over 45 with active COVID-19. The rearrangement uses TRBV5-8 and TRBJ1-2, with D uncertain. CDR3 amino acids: CASSLAGEPYGYTF. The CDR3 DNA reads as TGTGCCAGCAGCTTGGCCGGAGAGCCGTATGGCTACACCTTC.